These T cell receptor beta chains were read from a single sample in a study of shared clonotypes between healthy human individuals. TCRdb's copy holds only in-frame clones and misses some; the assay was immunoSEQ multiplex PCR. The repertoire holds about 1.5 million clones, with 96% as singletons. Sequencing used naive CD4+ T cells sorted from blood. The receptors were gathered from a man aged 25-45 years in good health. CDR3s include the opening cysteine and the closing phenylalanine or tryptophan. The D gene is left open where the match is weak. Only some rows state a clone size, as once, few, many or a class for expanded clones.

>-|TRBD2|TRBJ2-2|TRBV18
TGTGCCAGCTCAGCCCTCCCCCTCTCTAGCGGGACCTCAACCGGGGAGCTGTTTTTT
CASSALPLSSGTSTGELFF
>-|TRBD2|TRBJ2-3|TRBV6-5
TGTGCCAGTACTAGCGGCGACACAGATACGCAGTATTTT
CASTSGDTDTQYF
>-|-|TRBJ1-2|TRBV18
TGTGCCAGCTCACCGGAACAGGGACTATTCTATGGCTACACCTTC
CASSPEQGLFYGYTF
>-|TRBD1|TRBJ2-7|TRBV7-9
TGTGCCAGCAGCTTGCCGGGACAGGGGTTCAACGAGCAGTACTTC
CASSLPGQGFNEQYF
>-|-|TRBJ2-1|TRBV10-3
TGTGCCATCAGTCCCGGGACCTCCTACAATGAGCAGTTCTTC
CAISPGTSYNEQFF
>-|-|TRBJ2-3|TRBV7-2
TGTGCCAGCAGCTTGGACCGAAACACAGATACGCAGTATTTT
CASSLDRNTDTQYF
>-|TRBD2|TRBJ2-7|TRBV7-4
TGTGCCAGTAGCCTCACTAGCGGGGAATTTTACGAGCAGTACTTC
CASSLTSGEFYEQYF
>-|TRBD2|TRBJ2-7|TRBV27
TGTGCCAGCAGTTTACTAGCGGGAGATGTTCGGGCGTACGAGCAGTACTTC
CASSLLAGDVRAYEQYF
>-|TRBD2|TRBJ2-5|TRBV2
TGTGCCAGCAGCCAGATGGCTAGCGGGCGACAAGAGACCCAGTACTTC
CASSQMASGRQETQYF
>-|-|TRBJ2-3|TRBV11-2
TGTGCCAGCAGCTTAGATTTTGGGGGAGTGGGGGCAGATACGCAGTATTTT
CASSLDFGGVGADTQYF
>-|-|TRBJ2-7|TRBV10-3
TGTGCCATCAGTGAGTTCGGACCAGCCGAGCAGTACTTC
CAISEFGPAEQYF
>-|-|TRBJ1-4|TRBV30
TGTGCCTGGAATGGGCAGGGTTGGTTGGCTAATGAAAAACTGTTTTTT
CAWNGQGWLANEKLFF
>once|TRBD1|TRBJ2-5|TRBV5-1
TGCGCCAGCAGCTTGGGACAGGGTGAAGAGACCCAGTACTTC
CASSLGQGEETQYF
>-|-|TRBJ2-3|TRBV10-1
TGCGCCAGCAGTCGGGGACTCTCATCTAGCACAGATACGCAGTATTTT
CASSRGLSSSTDTQYF
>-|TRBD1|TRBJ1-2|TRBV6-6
TGTGCCAGCAGGGGAGGAGGGGGCGGTGGCTACACCTTC
CASRGGGGGGYTF
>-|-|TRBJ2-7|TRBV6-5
TGTGCCAGCCATCGGCTGGGCCCCTACGAGCAGTACTTC
CASHRLGPYEQYF
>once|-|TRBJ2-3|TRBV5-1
TGCGCCAGCAGCTTGGAGTGGAGTTCGGATACGCAGTATTTT
CASSLEWSSDTQYF
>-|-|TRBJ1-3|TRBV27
TGTGCCAGCAGTACAAGGACGGGCTCTGGAAACACCATATATTTT
CASSTRTGSGNTIYF
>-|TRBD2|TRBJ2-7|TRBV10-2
TGCGCCAGCAGGGATGGGCTAGCGGGAGTGTACGAGCAGTACTTC
CASRDGLAGVYEQYF